Described below is a single T cell receptor (beta chain) sequence and its context. The antigen it recognizes is unknown. Per-base qualities were not stored, and no clone one base away is much larger. The library was produced with the immunoSEQ multiplex PCR assay. Sourced from immuneACCESS, this table was stored by TCRdb with only in-frame sequences that have V and J called. A share of the clones is absent; for the studies checked, an unresolved V gene accounts for under half, and the remainder has no known explanation. This sample has approximately 63,000 clones in its table, and approximately 89% of those were observed once. Approximately 13% of the sample goes to the ten largest clones. This specimen comes from a study of PD-1 blockade in mismatch repair-deficient tumors (dated 2017 in TCRdb). Some background on the complete study: Between late 2013 and September 2016, the trial enrolled around 86 consecutive patients with about twelve mismatch repair-deficient cancer types, every one of whom had been previously treated and was progressing. Tumor-associated T cell clones were tracked in the peripheral blood of patients responding to PD-1 blockade by deep sequencing of TCR CDR3 regions. General findings and caveats noted by the study authors: Tumor-resident clones, often undetectable in blood before treatment, expanded rapidly after pembrolizumab and then contracted, generally before radiologic responses.

Mismatch repair deficiency in every enrolled patient was established by polymerase chain reaction or immunohistochemistry. TCR sequencing was performed for a few patients who responded to pembrolizumab therapy. The phase II trial prospectively tested pembrolizumab PD-1 blockade in advanced mismatch repair-deficient cancers regardless of tissue of origin. Peripheral blood T cell samples were gathered serially, both before PD-1 blockade started and at multiple time points afterward. Blood sampling time points were reported as weeks after the first dose of pembrolizumab. The CDR3 spans 16 residues, from the cysteine through the phenylalanine. Only the CDR3 DNA is retained, 48 bases long and in frame from the first base. Here V drops 6 bases and J drops 7 bases, and the junction holds 8 bases not matched to any gene. For CDR1 and CDR2, the germline V gene lists ENHRY and SYGVKD.

The clonotype comes from an adult with mismatch repair-deficient cancer. Here the sequenced sample was peripheral blood, taken 52 weeks after starting pembrolizumab. The rearrangement joined TRBV10-3 to TRBJ2-1; TRBD2 lines up with 14 middle nucleotides. The CDR3 region: CAIRTEGLAGVNEQFF. The nucleotide sequence is given as TGTGCCATCAGGACGGAGGGACTAGCGGGAGTTAATGAGCAGTTCTTC.